This TCR beta chain was identified during a study of T cells in Graves' hyperthyroidism and ophthalmopathy. TCR beta CDR3 regions were amplified from RNA transcripts. First-round RT-PCR of the TCR CDR3 relied on the HTBI primer set. TCRdb called the multiplex PCR reads again in MiXCR, with one record for every CDR3 protein. The table shows fewer than 750,000 distinct CDR3 sequences, with around 45% occurring only once. Hyperthyroidism, newly diagnosed and lasting under 2 months, affected patients aged 18 to 65. The CDR3 runs 10 residues. Per germline, CDR1 SGHVT and CDR2 SQSDAQ. On this clonotype itself: Germline and junction disagree at one end, which may indicate a read error.

This receptor was taken from a woman younger than 30 with Graves' hyperthyroidism. J is TRBJ2-2 and V is TRBV7-4, with 7 bases fitting TRBD1. The sample was peripheral blood or thyroid tissue (not recorded which). The CDR3, as DNA: TGTGCCAGCAGCCCAGGGGGGCTGTTTTTT. Its translation is CASSPGGLFF.